The clone carrying this T cell receptor beta chain came up a few times. Its antigen is undetermined. The sample is drawn from a study of CD8 T cells in ankylosing spondylitis. Study-wide points: Blood of patients with ankylosing spondylitis appeared to be characterized by a TCR beta motif of eight highly homologous variants. From matched ankylosing spondylitis synovial fluid, disease-linked clones were reportedly recovered at significantly enriched levels.

Germline CDR1 and CDR2: DFQATT and SNEGSKA (reference sequence). CDR3 size: 16 residues. The germline V and J ends were trimmed by 0 bases and 0 bases, with 11 bases remaining between them. TCRdb processed the 5' RACE reads anew with MiXCR; each CDR3 protein has one entry. The data contain around 140,000 distinct CDR3 sequences, roughly 18% of them singletons. The chain employs TRBV20-1 and TRBJ2-2, with D unclear. Specimen: blood, either unsorted or a sorted T cell fraction (not recorded which). The sequence came from a male donor with ankylosing spondylitis. In DNA, the CDR3 is TGCAGTGCTAGAGAGACATCAGTCCCGAACACCGGGGAGCTGTTTTTT. Amino acid sequence: CSARETSVPNTGELFF.